This is a list of T cell receptor beta chains from one sample in a study of blood T cell repertoires in COVID-19. Clones were sequenced by immunoSEQ multiplex PCR, and TCRdb holds only the in-frame ones, with some missing. This repertoire shows 200,000 to 250,000 clones, 82% found once; its top ten account for 4.5% to 6%. The sequenced sample consisted of peripheral blood. These receptor sequences come from an elderly woman with active or convalescent COVID-19. Both conserved end residues are part of each CDR3. Fields, in order: V gene, CDR3 protein.

TRBV3-1/TRBV3-2 CASSQDTLIYGELFF
TRBV5-1 CASSFPDRDSANTGELFF
TRBV30 CAWSSPLRNTIYF
TRBV28 CASRGPGQGWTEAFF
TRBV6-1 CASSDSGAFDRANVLTF
TRBV18 CASSPPSYEQYF
TRBV6-1 CASSARPGTGFQPQHF
TRBV28 CAAETSSEQYF
TRBV4-2 CASSRTTLAGPYNEQFF
TRBV28 CASSRQRLAGVAYEQYF
TRBV7-9 CASSGQGGTGLYEQYF
TRBV11-2 CASSLGRGGGGYTF
TRBV29-1 CSARQLNTEAFF
TRBV28 CASTPGQPYGYTF
TRBV12-3/TRBV12-4 CASSPDNNQPQHF
TRBV28 CASSFPGGGYNEQFF
TRBV4-1 CASSQGQGNQPQHF
TRBV27 CAATSGTEAFF
TRBV19 CASSIDRGLNQPQHF
TRBV7-9 CASKRRSTDTQYF
TRBV3-1/TRBV3-2 CASSQLSGIGTDTQYF
TRBV11-2 CASSLDPGTSRYTF
TRBV5-1 CASSQTGSTEAFF